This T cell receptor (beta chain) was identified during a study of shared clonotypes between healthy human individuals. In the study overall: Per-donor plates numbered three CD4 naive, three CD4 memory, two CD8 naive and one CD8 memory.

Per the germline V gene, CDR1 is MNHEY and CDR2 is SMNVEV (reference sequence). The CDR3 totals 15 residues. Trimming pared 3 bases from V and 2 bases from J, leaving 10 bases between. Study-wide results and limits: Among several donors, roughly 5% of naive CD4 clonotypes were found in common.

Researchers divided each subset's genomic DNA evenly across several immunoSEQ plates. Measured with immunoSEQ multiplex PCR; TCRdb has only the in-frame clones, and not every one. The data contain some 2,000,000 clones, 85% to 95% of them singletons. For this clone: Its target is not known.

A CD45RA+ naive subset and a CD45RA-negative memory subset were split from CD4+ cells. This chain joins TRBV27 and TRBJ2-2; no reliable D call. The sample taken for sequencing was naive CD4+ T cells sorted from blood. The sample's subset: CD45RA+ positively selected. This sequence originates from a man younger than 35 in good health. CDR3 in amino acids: CASSFVPANTGELFF. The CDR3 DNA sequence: TGTGCCAGCAGTTTCGTCCCAGCCAACACCGGGGAGCTGTTTTTT.